This TCR beta chain comes out of a study of T cells in localized non-small cell lung cancer. Study-level findings and limits: A median of around 60 of the top 100 tumor clones appeared in adjacent lung, which was paired and uninvolved.

The data were produced by immunoSEQ multiplex PCR, yet TCRdb's version contains in-frame clones alone and is incomplete. In the table there are 130,000 or so clones, roughly nine tenths of which are singletons. Concerning this clone itself: Its antigen remains unidentified.

Per the germline V gene, CDR1 is LNHDA and CDR2 is SQIVND (reference sequence). CDR3 length: 16 amino acids. V was cut by 0 bases and J by 6 bases, with 18 bases left in between. This receptor was obtained from a female donor of 60 years or more with stage I lung adenocarcinoma. V usage is TRBV19 and J usage is TRBJ2-7; TRBD1 is a possible D gene (6 bases). The material sequenced was peripheral blood, taken before any cancer treatment. Here the CDR3 reads CASSIDQRRGSREQYF. DNA for the CDR3: TGTGCCAGTAGTATAGATCAACGAAGGGGGTCTCGCGAGCAGTACTTC.